The next 26 T cell receptor beta chains were all read from a single sample in a study of blood T cell repertoires in COVID-19. Using immunoSEQ multiplex PCR, the repertoire was profiled, and TCRdb retains in-frame clones only, with some absent. The data contain 190,000 or so clones, about 86% of them seen just once; the ten biggest clones take up 2.5% to 3.5%. The sample comprised peripheral blood. The receptors come from a woman in her twenties or thirties with active or convalescent COVID-19.

The chain uses TRBV3-1 (or the pseudogene TRBV3-2) and TRBJ2-5, with unresolved D. The CDR3 is 11 amino acids. Trimming removed 2 bases at V and 5 bases at J, with 3 bases between. Looked up from germline, CDR1 is LGHDT and CDR2 is YNNKEL (reference sequence). CDR3 loop: CASSQSETQYF. In nucleotides, the CDR3 is TGTGCCAGCAGCCAAAGCGAGACCCAGTACTTC.

This clone was seen only once. The chain has TRBV18 and TRBJ2-6, with 9 bases that match TRBD1. The ends lost 2 bases at V and 0 bases at J; junction bases unmatched: 8. In germline, CDR1 is KGHSH, CDR2 LQKENI. The CDR3 runs to 19 residues. The CDR3 DNA reads TGTGCCAGCTCACCAGTAACAGGGGGCCTAACCTCTGGGGCCAACGTCCTGACTTTC. Its translation is CASSPVTGGLTSGANVLTF. Combining the CDR3 with reference TRBV18 and TRBJ2-6 gives the whole variable domain NAGVMQNPRHLVRRRGQEARLRCSPMKGHSHVYWYRQLPEEGLKFMVYLQKENIIDESGMPKERFSAEFPKEGPSILRIQQVVRGDSAAYFCASSPVTGGLTSGANVLTFGAGSRLTVL.

The rearrangement uses TRBV5-1 and TRBJ1-3; no firm D call. This CDR3 comprises 15 residues. Trimming shortened V by 0 bases and J by 0 bases, and 7 bases separated the two germline ends. Germline-derived CDR1 and CDR2 are SGHRS and YFSETQ. For the CDR3, the DNA is TGCGCCAGCAGCTTGGGCCAGTACTCTGGAAACACCATATATTTT. Residues: CASSLGQYSGNTIYF.

This chain uses TRBV28 with TRBJ2-1; 8 nucleotides agree with TRBD2. The germline gives CDR1 MDHEN, CDR2 SYDVKM. This CDR3 has 15 residues. Trimming removed 2 bases from V and 7 bases from J; junction bases left unmatched: 7. CDR3 DNA sequence: TGTGCCAGCAGTTTACCCGGGAGGGCCATAAATGAGCAGTTCTTC. Amino acids: CASSLPGRAINEQFF.

The chain joins TRBV30 to TRBJ1-5, with TRBD1 identical over 7 bases. The CDR3 runs to 13 residues. With 3 bases clipped from V and 5 bases from J, the junction kept 4 bases outside the gene matches. Germline CDR1 reads GTSNPN; CDR2 reads SVGIG (reference sequence). CDR3 nucleotides: TGTGCCTGGAGGGGACAGCCCGATCAGCCCCAGCATTTT. This gives the protein CAWRGQPDQPQHF.

The rearrangement joins TRBV5-5 to TRBJ1-2; 7 bases match TRBD1. V lost 3 bases and J lost 4; bases outside the gene matches: 12. Germline-derived CDR1 and CDR2 are SGHKS and YYEKEE (reference sequence). This CDR3 has 16 amino acids. The CDR3 protein is CASSSLPEGAGYGYTF. CDR3 DNA: TGTGCCAGCAGCTCCCTCCCTGAGGGGGCCGGCTATGGCTACACCTTC.

The CDR3 here is CASSSGQTPGNQPQHF. The DNA for the CDR3 is TGTGCCAGCAGCTCGGGACAGACCCCAGGCAATCAGCCCCAGCATTTT. V is TRBV7-9 and J is TRBJ1-5, with TRBD1 matching over 7 bases. Germline V gene lookup returns CDR1 SEHNR and CDR2 FQNEAQ (reference sequence). Trimming removed 4 bases from V and 2 bases from J; junction bases left unmatched: 8. CDR3 length: 16 amino acids.

The chain carries TRBV30 and TRBJ1-6, with a possible D match to TRBD1 (6 bases). The V end lost 2 bases, the J end lost 6 bases, and 8 bases lay between the germline ends. CDR1 is GTSNPN, CDR2 SVGIG, per germline (reference sequence). The CDR3 length is 13 residues. The CDR3 here is CAWSTGSNSPLHF. The CDR3 nucleotides are TGTGCCTGGAGTACAGGGAGTAATTCACCCCTCCACTTT. Complete variable domain (other parts from reference TRBV30 and TRBJ1-6): SQTIHQWPATLVQPVGSPLSLECTVEGTSNPNLYWYRQAAGRGLQLLFYSVGIGQISSEVPQNLSASRPQDRQFILSSKKLLLSDSGFYLCAWSTGSNSPLHFGNGTRLTVT.

This chain joins TRBV19 and TRBJ1-2; TRBD1 matches at 7 bases. The CDR3 contains 15 residues. The J segment lost 0 bases and the V segment lost 7 bases, leaving 8 bases of the junction unmatched. Germline CDR1 and CDR2: LNHDA and SQIVND (reference sequence). The CDR3 nucleotides are TGTGCCAGTAAGCTCGGGACAGCTGCTAACTATGGCTACACCTTC. Translation gives CASKLGTAANYGYTF.

This clone was seen only once. V is TRBV5-1 and J is TRBJ2-3, with D perhaps matching TRBD2 (5 bases). The germline V gene encodes CDR1 SGHRS and CDR2 YFSETQ. This CDR3 comprises 15 residues. V was pared by 4 bases and J by 6 bases, with 18 bases between. This CDR3 reads CASSQDARGRDTQYF. CDR3 nucleotide sequence: TGCGCCAGCAGCCAGGACGCCCGGGGAAGGGATACGCAGTATTTT.

CDR3 amino acids: CASSEMASGGSDTQYF. The CDR3 coding sequence is TGTGCCAGCAGTGAAATGGCTAGCGGGGGGTCAGATACGCAGTATTTT. The chain has TRBV6-4 and TRBJ2-3; 11 bases match TRBD2. CDR3 length: 16 residues. V shed 3 bases and J 4 bases; nucleotides not matched to a gene: 6. Germline V gives CDR1 MRHNA, CDR2 SNTAGT.

The chain employs TRBV2 and TRBJ2-1; 8 bases map to TRBD1. Germline CDR1 and CDR2: SNHLY and FYNNEI. The CDR3 covers 15 residues. V lost 6 bases and J lost 4; bases outside the gene matches: 8. DNA of the CDR3: TGTGCCAGCAGGGAGGTAGGGACAGGTTACAATGAGCAGTTCTTC. Residues: CASREVGTGYNEQFF.

The V call is TRBV7-9, the J call TRBJ2-1; a weak D match, TRBD1 (6 bases). Germline V gene lookup returns CDR1 SEHNR and CDR2 FQNEAQ (reference sequence). CDR3 length: 12 amino acids. The V and J ends lost 6 bases and 10 bases respectively, with 13 bases between them. CDR3 DNA: TGTGCCAGCAGGCTAGGGGGTGGGGAGCAGTTCTTC. It specifies CASRLGGGEQFF.

The chain links TRBV5-1 to TRBJ1-2; TRBD1 matches 7 bases. This CDR3 region has 14 residues. Looked up from germline, CDR1 is SGHRS and CDR2 is YFSETQ. J was trimmed by 4 bases and V by 0 bases; bases with no gene match: 3. CDR3: CASSLGDSSYGYTF. CDR3 sequence (DNA): TGCGCCAGCAGCTTGGGGGACAGTAGCTATGGCTACACCTTC.

The chain links TRBV7-9 to TRBJ2-7; TRBD1 matches 7 bases. V lost 1 base and J lost 0; bases outside the gene matches: 3. CDR3 length: 15 amino acids. Germline V gene lookup returns CDR1 SEHNR and CDR2 FQNEAQ (reference sequence). The CDR3 spells CASSLVDRPSYEQYF. The CDR3 region has the DNA TGTGCCAGCAGCTTAGTGGACAGGCCCTCCTACGAGCAGTACTTC.

The rearrangement joins TRBV29-1 to TRBJ1-2; 9 nucleotides align to TRBD1. V lost 6 bases to trimming and J lost 2 bases; unmatched junction nucleotides: 13. This CDR3 contains 16 residues. Germline CDR1 SQVTM, CDR2 ANQGSEA. The CDR3 DNA reads as TGCAGCGTCTGGGGGGGGACAGGGACCTTGAACTATGGCTACACCTTC. Its translation: CSVWGGTGTLNYGYTF.

A note on this clone: Other nucleotide sequences from this sample produce the same CDR3. The chain links TRBV27 to TRBJ1-5; the match to TRBD1 covers 7 bases. This CDR3 contains 14 residues. CDR1 MNHEY and CDR2 SMNVEV come from the germline V gene (reference sequence). Germline trimming cut 6 bases from V and 0 bases from J; bases unmatched to any gene: 2. Written as DNA, the CDR3 is TGTGCCAGCAGCCACAGGGGTAGCAATCAGCCCCAGCATTTT. It specifies CASSHRGSNQPQHF.

The chain is built from TRBV15 and TRBJ2-1, with 11 positions matching TRBD2. This CDR3 comprises 15 residues. Germline loops: CDR1 LNHNV, CDR2 YYDKDF (reference sequence). With V trimmed by 5 bases and J by 3 bases, 3 bases remained unmatched. For the CDR3, the DNA is TGTGCCACCAGCCATAGCGGGAGGGTCTACAATGAGCAGTTCTTC. Protein: CATSHSGRVYNEQFF.

The rearrangement uses TRBV9 and TRBJ1-2; TRBD1 aligns across 12 bases. CDR1 and CDR2 from the germline V gene are SGDLS and YYNGEE. Trimming removed 4 bases from V and 6 bases from J; junction bases left unmatched: 10. This CDR3 has 16 residues. CDR3 loop: CASSTPGTGGADGYTF. Written as DNA, the CDR3 is TGTGCCAGCAGCACCCCCGGGACAGGGGGCGCTGATGGCTACACCTTC.

This CDR3 is CASTLGSHSTDTQYF. CDR3 in DNA: TGTGCCAGCACCCTGGGCTCTCACTCCACAGATACGCAGTATTTT. This chain uses TRBV9 with TRBJ2-3; the D is unclear. Trimming left V 6 bases short and J 2 bases short, with 16 bases between. CDR3 size: 15 residues. CDR1 and CDR2 (germline): SGDLS, YYNGEE.

This chain uses TRBV28 with TRBJ1-2, with D tentatively TRBD1 (6 bases). From germline, CDR1 is MDHEN and CDR2 SYDVKM. The CDR3 has 15 residues. V shed 3 bases and J shed 6 bases, with 17 bases lying between them. The CDR3 sequence is CASSLFRQVLNGYTF. The CDR3 region has the DNA TGTGCCAGCAGTTTGTTCCGACAGGTTTTGAATGGCTACACCTTC.

The V gene is TRBV2, the J gene TRBJ2-7; maybe TRBD2 (6 bases). Trimming left V 4 bases short and J 8 bases short, with 12 bases between. Germline-derived CDR1 and CDR2 are SNHLY and FYNNEI. CDR3 size: 12 residues. Here the CDR3 reads CASSGDSGKQYF. For the CDR3, the DNA is TGTGCCAGCAGTGGGGACTCAGGCAAGCAGTACTTC.

The gene calls are TRBV4-2 and TRBJ2-1, with D possibly being TRBD1 (5 bases). The CDR3 sequence is 15 residues long. The V and J ends lost 3 bases and 7 bases respectively, with 16 bases between them. Germline V gene sequence: CDR1 LGHNA, CDR2 YNFKEQ. CDR3 residues: CASSQRSISGNEQFF. DNA for the CDR3: TGTGCCAGCAGCCAGAGGAGCATATCAGGGAATGAGCAGTTCTTC.

CDR3 region: CASPRGGLAGNEQFF. The DNA of the CDR3 is TGTGCCAGCCCCAGAGGGGGACTAGCGGGAAATGAGCAGTTCTTC. The genes are TRBV6-5 and TRBJ2-1; TRBD2 agrees at 13 bases. The CDR3 covers 15 residues. V lost 8 bases to trimming and J lost 7 bases; unmatched junction nucleotides: 8. CDR1 is MNHEY, CDR2 SVGAGI, per germline.

This clone has a handful of counts. The chain uses TRBV28 and TRBJ1-1, with TRBD1 matching 7 bases. Unmatched junction bases numbered 9, after V lost 5 bases and J lost 0 bases. The CDR3 covers 16 residues. CDR1 and CDR2 from the germline V gene are MDHEN and SYDVKM. CDR3 loop: CASSPNRGFMNTEAFF. CDR3 nucleotides: TGTGCCAGCAGTCCCAACAGGGGATTCATGAACACTGAAGCTTTCTTT. Full variable domain (missing parts from reference TRBV28 and TRBJ1-1): DVKVTQSSRYLVKRTGEKVFLECVQDMDHENMFWYRQDPGLGLRLIYFSYDVKMKEKGDIPEGYSVSREKKERFSLILESASTNQTSMYLCASSPNRGFMNTEAFFGQGTRLTVV.

The rearrangement links TRBV14 to TRBJ2-5, with TRBD1 identical over 7 bases. The V gene's germline CDR1 is SGHDN and CDR2 FVKESK. The CDR3 runs to 15 residues. After removal of 4 bases from V and 1 base from J, the junction contained 6 bases not matched to a gene. This CDR3 is CASSPLQGIQETQYF. The CDR3 DNA sequence: TGTGCCAGCAGCCCATTACAGGGGATCCAAGAGACCCAGTACTTC.